The following is a T cell receptor (beta chain) sequence with its context. The antigen is undetermined. The data derive from a study of blood T cell dynamics during melanoma immunotherapy. Only in-frame clones appear in the TCRdb table, and some are missing; sequencing was by immunoSEQ multiplex PCR. Of 8,800 or so clones listed, approximately 83% are singletons. Germline-derived CDR1 and CDR2 are SEHNR and FQNEAQ (reference sequence). The V gene lost 1 base and the J gene lost 1 base, with 10 bases spanning the gap. The CDR3 contains 15 residues. Study-level points and caveats: It remained unknown if the driving T cell clones were melanoma-specific. Unlike progressors, later disease-control patients had W3 repertoires gaining clonality or diversity.

Specified time point: week 3, after first cycle of checkpoint inhibitor. Blood was drawn before treatment and at week 3 after checkpoint blockade. This clonotype was obtained from a human donor with melanoma. J is TRBJ2-5 and V is TRBV7-9, with no clear D. The specimen comprised blood, sampled from a patient treated with checkpoint blockade. CDR3 DNA: TGTGCCAGCAGCTTAGTTGGGTCATTCCAAGAGACCCAGTACTTC. It specifies CASSLVGSFQETQYF.